These 14 T cell receptor beta chains came from one sample sequenced in a study of cytomegalovirus exposure and HLA in healthy donors. PCR used 60 Vbeta primers and 13 Jbeta primers. Profiling relied on immunoSEQ multiplex PCR, and the TCRdb table lists in-frame clones only, not all of them. The sample totals 150,000 or so clones. Specimen: PBMCs. Receptor source: a man aged 30-40 years in good health and CMV-seronegative.

The chain joins TRBV5-1 to TRBJ1-1, with TRBD1 identical over 12 bases. Trimming took 4 bases from V and 4 from J; bases not matched to a gene: 5. In germline, CDR1 is SGHRS, CDR2 YFSETQ. This CDR3 is 15 amino acids long. For the CDR3, the DNA is TGCGCCAGCAGCGACCCGGGACAGGGGGCCACTGAAGCTTTCTTT. Its protein is CASSDPGQGATEAFF.

The chain carries TRBV2 and TRBJ1-1; TRBD1 matches 7 bases. CDR3 size: 13 residues. V was clipped by 4 bases and J by 4 bases; unmatched bases: 3. Germline CDR1 and CDR2: SNHLY and FYNNEI. The chain's CDR3 is CASSGQGSTEAFF. The CDR3 DNA reads as TGTGCCAGCAGTGGACAGGGATCCACTGAAGCTTTCTTT. The complete variable domain, with remaining parts taken from reference TRBV2 and TRBJ1-1, reads EPEVTQTPSHQVTQMGQEVILRCVPISNHLYFYWYRQILGQKVEFLVSFYNNEISEKSEIFDDQFSVERPDGSNFTLKIRSTKLEDSAMYFCASSGQGSTEAFFGQGTRLTVV.

In nucleotides, the CDR3 is TGCGCCAGCAGCCCCCGCCGGGGAAGCGAGAGGACCGGGGAGCTGTTTTTT. It yields the protein CASSPRRGSERTGELFF. The V call is TRBV5-1, the J call TRBJ2-2, with a possible D match to TRBD2 (5 bases). The CDR3 length is 17 residues. The V gene's germline CDR1 is SGHRS and CDR2 YFSETQ. Trimming took off 4 bases at V and 5 bases at J, with 21 bases between the two ends.

CDR3 amino acids: CAISATSGSDEQFF. In nucleotides, the CDR3 is TGTGCCATCAGTGCGACTAGCGGGAGCGATGAGCAGTTCTTC. The chain employs TRBV10-3 and TRBJ2-1, with 12 nucleotides matching TRBD2. The germline V gene encodes CDR1 ENHRY and CDR2 SYGVKD. V gave up 4 bases and J gave up 8 bases; unmatched junction bases: 3. This CDR3 comprises 14 residues.

As for this clone: This specimen includes other DNA sequences encoding the same CDR3. V gene TRBV5-1 combines with J gene TRBJ2-5; 12 nucleotides match TRBD1. With the DNA end fitting TRBJ2-7 better, the J assignment may be wrong. The CDR3 length is 14 residues. The germline CDR1 and CDR2 sequences are SGHRS and YFSETQ. The CDR3 nucleotides read TGCGCCAGCAGCCCAGGGACAGGGGGCCTCGAGCAGTACTTC. It specifies CASSPGTGGLEQYF.

The chain employs TRBV18 and TRBJ1-1; 10 nucleotides line up with TRBD1. CDR1 is KGHSH, CDR2 LQKENI, per germline. The CDR3 extends over 15 amino acids. V dropped 0 bases and J dropped 6; count of bases not matched to a gene: 4. The CDR3 DNA reads as TGTGCCAGCTCACCACCGGTAGGGACAGGGGCTGAAGCTTTCTTT. It translates to CASSPPVGTGAEAFF.

The rearrangement joins TRBV10-2 to TRBJ2-7; possible D gene TRBD1, 5 bases. V lost 4 bases to trimming and J lost 2 bases, with 12 bases between them. The CDR3 has 14 residues. Germline V gene sequence: CDR1 WSHSY, CDR2 SAAADI. The CDR3 loop is CASSARVSPYEQYF. The CDR3 bases are TGCGCCAGCAGTGCCAGGGTTTCCCCCTACGAGCAGTACTTC.

V usage is TRBV5-5 and J usage is TRBJ2-3; 10 bases fit TRBD2. Trimming cost V 3 bases and J 2 bases; bases outside gene matches: 3. From germline, CDR1 is SGHKS and CDR2 YYEKEE (reference sequence). CDR3 size: 15 residues. As DNA, the CDR3 is TGTGCCAGCAGCTCGGGACTAGCGTTCACAGATACGCAGTATTTT. The encoded protein is CASSSGLAFTDTQYF.

The chain has TRBV2 and TRBJ1-2; a possible D gene is TRBD1 (5 bases). Trimming removed 8 bases at V and 4 bases at J, with 20 bases between. This CDR3 region has 15 residues. Germline V gives CDR1 SNHLY, CDR2 FYNNEI. The DNA of the CDR3 is TGTGCCAGCTGGAACCCCCTTCGGGGGATCTATGGCTACACCTTC. It translates to CASWNPLRGIYGYTF.

The chain has TRBV18 and TRBJ2-7; TRBD1 might be the D (6 bases). V was shortened by 5 bases and J by 0 bases, with 14 bases between the two germline ends. The CDR3 extends over 15 amino acids. Germline CDR1 reads KGHSH; CDR2 reads LQKENI. As DNA, the CDR3 is TGTGCCAGCTCAGCCGGACAGACCAGCTCCTACGAGCAGTACTTC. It codes for CASSAGQTSSYEQYF.

The J gene is TRBJ2-1, the V gene TRBV19, with D possibly being TRBD1 (6 bases). Deletions cut 3 bases from V and 13 bases from J, with 10 bases between. The CDR3 loop spans 11 amino acids. Germline loops: CDR1 LNHDA, CDR2 SQIVND (reference sequence). The CDR3 region has the DNA TGTGCCAGTAGTATCTCCGGGACACAGTTCTTC. Its translation is CASSISGTQFF.

The V and J genes are TRBV5-1 and TRBJ1-5; a weak D match, TRBD1 (6 bases). From germline, CDR1 is SGHRS and CDR2 YFSETQ. This CDR3 contains 15 residues. Trimming removed 4 bases from V and 6 bases from J, with 17 bases in between. The CDR3, as DNA: TGCGCCAGCAGCGGAACAGGGTATTACGGTCAGCCCCAGCATTTT. This codes for CASSGTGYYGQPQHF.

The CDR3 DNA sequence: TGTGCCAGCAGAAAGAATCGGGACAGGGGCCTTAGCAATCAGCCCCAGCATTTT. Protein product: CASRKNRDRGLSNQPQHF. The chain uses TRBV27 and TRBJ1-5, with 10 nucleotides matching TRBD1. V was clipped by 6 bases and J by 0 bases; unmatched bases: 11. This CDR3 spans 18 amino acids. Germline V gene sequence: CDR1 MNHEY, CDR2 SMNVEV (reference sequence).

V and J are TRBV27 and TRBJ2-3; 7 bases are a match to TRBD2. Germline trimming cut 7 bases from V and 2 bases from J; bases unmatched to any gene: 9. This CDR3 has 15 amino acids. Germline V gives CDR1 MNHEY, CDR2 SMNVEV (reference sequence). Here the CDR3 reads CASKSSGGPTDTQYF. CDR3 bases: TGTGCCAGCAAATCCTCGGGAGGCCCCACAGATACGCAGTATTTT.